This is a list of T cell receptor beta chains from one sample in a study of tumor-infiltrating lymphocytes in primary liver carcinoma. TCRdb itself ran the multiplex PCR reads through MiXCR, one entry per CDR3 protein. Among tens of thousands of distinct CDR3 sequences listed, 72% were seen once. The specimen was liver tumor tissue from sampling region 1. Every receptor here comes from a man aged 40-55 years with primary liver carcinoma and hepatitis B virus infection. Each CDR3 is given with its conserved first and last residue. Size is stated for part of the rows, as once, few or many counts, or as a class when the clone is expanded.

14	TRBV5-5	TRBJ1-2	NA	CASSLEGANYDYTF
15	TRBV10-1	TRBJ2-3	NA	CASSKLDRAQDTQYF
15	TRBV6-2/TRBV6-3	TRBJ2-7	many	CASRPGTSGAYEQYF
13	TRBV29-1	TRBJ2-3	medium-sized	CSVNAVGTDTQYF
13	TRBV28	TRBJ2-3	NA	CASSLRGTDAQYF
15	TRBV12-3/TRBV12-4	TRBJ2-3	NA	CTSNKLARGEDTQYF
16	TRBV11-2	TRBJ2-2	NA	CASSLVSLAGTGALFF
13	TRBV12-3/TRBV12-4	TRBJ2-7	NA	CASELAESYEQYF
13	TRBV18	TRBJ1-2	few	CASSPRTEEGYTF
16	TRBV6-5	TRBJ2-1	NA	CAGSPTVLELYNERFF
17	TRBV11-2	TRBJ2-4	NA	CASSFRLEGRAKDIQNF
17	TRBV10-2	TRBJ2-2	once	CASSEIPGGGNTGKLFF
15	TRBV5-4	TRBJ2-5	NA	CVNSPSVQDQETQYF
14	TRBV29-1	TRBJ1-5	once	CSVRAELGNQPQHF
17	TRBV7-9	TRBJ2-6	NA	CVSSLDSSSSEANVLTF
14	TRBV11-2	TRBJ1-2	NA	CASSQGGHAYGYTF
16	TRBV5-4	TRBJ1-6	many	CASSFPGQLNNSPLHF
16	TRBV11-2	TRBJ2-3	NA	CASGFRTSRSSDTQYF
15	TRBV7-3	TRBJ2-1	few	CASSSQGAGYNEQFF
15	TRBV11-2	TRBJ2-7	NA	CASSPGGTLSYEQYF
16	TRBV14	TRBJ1-3	many	CASSPFLGAGGNTIYF
13	TRBV10-3	TRBJ1-6	NA	CAIRAGPESPRHF
14	TRBV6-6	TRBJ2-2	NA	CASKAGTDTGELFF
12	TRBV2	TRBJ2-5	many	CASSAGGESQYF
16	TRBV6-6	TRBJ1-5	NA	CASSYRVEYNNQPRHF
12	TRBV5-5	TRBJ1-1	NA	CASSWRDTEAFF
17	TRBV7-9	TRBJ2-1	many	CASSSLWIAGVNNEQFF
16	TRBV4-1	TRBJ2-6	NA	CASSQTSDSVANVLTF
13	TRBV6-6	TRBJ1-1	NA	CTSRRRENTETFF
15	TRBV6-5	TRBJ2-3	NA	CVTSQAGFGTDTQYF
17	TRBV10-2	TRBJ1-4	many	CASGRRSLQATNEKLFF
15	TRBV4-2	TRBJ1-5	NA	CAISHNSDSNQPQHF
15	TRBV6-1	TRBJ2-3	few	CASRDRGRNTDTQHF
15	TRBV4-1	TRBJ2-5	NA	CASSRELAKVETQYF
16	TRBV6-1	TRBJ1-5	many	CASTLVQGEGNQPQHF